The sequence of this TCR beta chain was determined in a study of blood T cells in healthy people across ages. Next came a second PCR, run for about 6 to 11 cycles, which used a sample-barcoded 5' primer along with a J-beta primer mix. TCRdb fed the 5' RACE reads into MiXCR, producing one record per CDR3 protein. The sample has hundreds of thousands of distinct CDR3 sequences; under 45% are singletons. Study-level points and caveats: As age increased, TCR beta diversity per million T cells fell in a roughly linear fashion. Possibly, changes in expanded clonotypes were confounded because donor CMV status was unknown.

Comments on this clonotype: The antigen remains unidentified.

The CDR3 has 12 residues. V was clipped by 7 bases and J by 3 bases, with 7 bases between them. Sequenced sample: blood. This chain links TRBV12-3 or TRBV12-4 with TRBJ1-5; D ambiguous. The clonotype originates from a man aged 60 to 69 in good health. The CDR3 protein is CASTLNNQPQHF. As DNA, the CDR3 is TGTGCCAGCACCCTAAACAATCAGCCCCAGCATTTT.